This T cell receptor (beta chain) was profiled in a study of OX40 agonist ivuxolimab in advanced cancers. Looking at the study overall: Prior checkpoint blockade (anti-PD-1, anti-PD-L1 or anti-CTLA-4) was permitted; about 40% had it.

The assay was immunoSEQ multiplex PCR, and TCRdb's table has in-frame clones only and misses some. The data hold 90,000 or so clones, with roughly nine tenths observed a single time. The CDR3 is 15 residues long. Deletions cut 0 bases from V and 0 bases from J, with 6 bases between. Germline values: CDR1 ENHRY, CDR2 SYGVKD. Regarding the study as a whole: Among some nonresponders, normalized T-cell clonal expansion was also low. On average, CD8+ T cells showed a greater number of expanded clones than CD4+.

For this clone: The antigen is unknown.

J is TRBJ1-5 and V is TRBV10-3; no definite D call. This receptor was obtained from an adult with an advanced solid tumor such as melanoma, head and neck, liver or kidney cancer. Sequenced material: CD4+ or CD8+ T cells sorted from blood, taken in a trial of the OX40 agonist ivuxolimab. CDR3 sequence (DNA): TGTGCCATCAGTGAGTCGAGACGTAGCAATCAGCCCCAGCATTTT. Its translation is CAISESRRSNQPQHF.